Listed here are 19 T cell receptor beta chains from one sample, sequenced in a study of T cells after yellow fever vaccination. TCRdb re-called the 5' RACE reads through MiXCR, storing one row per CDR3 protein. The repertoire holds approximately 340,000 distinct CDR3 sequences, with 8.7% as singletons. Source: PBMCs, taken on the day of the first yellow fever vaccination. The receptors originated from a man aged 18 to 35 who received the YFV17D yellow fever vaccine.

This chain joins TRBV7-9 and TRBJ2-7, with no clear D. V lost 5 bases, J lost 1 base, and 12 bases lay in between. The V gene's germline CDR1 is SEHNR and CDR2 FQNEAQ (reference sequence). The CDR3 is 14 amino acids. The CDR3: CASSPDTSSYEQYV. DNA for the CDR3: TGTGCCAGCAGCCCCGACACTTCATCCTACGAGCAGTACGTC.

At least ten counts were recorded for this clonotype. This rearrangement joins TRBV7-2 to TRBJ2-3, with a tentative D call TRBD2 (6 bases). V was shortened by 0 bases and J by 7 bases, with 14 bases between the two germline ends. CDR1 is SGHTA, CDR2 FQGNSA, per germline. This CDR3 has 15 amino acids. CDR3 nucleotides: TGTGCCAGCAGCTTAGCCACGCGGGGCAAAAATACGCAGTATTTT. Protein product: CASSLATRGKNTQYF.

This clonotype was counted between two and nine times. The CDR3 nucleotides are TGCAGTGCTAGAGATCTCCAGACACAGTTTAATGAAAAACTGTTTTTT. Its protein is CSARDLQTQFNEKLFF. V gene TRBV20-1 combines with J gene TRBJ1-4; D remains unclear. The ends were cut back, 0 bases at V and 4 bases at J, with 15 bases in the middle. Germline loops: CDR1 DFQATT, CDR2 SNEGSKA (reference sequence). The CDR3 spans 16 residues.

V usage is TRBV20-1 and J usage is TRBJ2-7; D might be TRBD1 (5 bases). The CDR3 is made up of 13 amino acids. With 5 bases removed from V and 5 bases from J, the gap between germline ends came to 16 bases. Germline V gives CDR1 DFQATT, CDR2 SNEGSKA (reference sequence). The CDR3 protein is CSASDTAVDEQYF. CDR3 sequence (DNA): TGCAGTGCTTCGGACACGGCAGTGGACGAGCAGTACTTC.

The sample holds a few counts of this clonotype. CDR3 DNA sequence: TGTGCCAGCAACCCCCCTGGGGCCAGCACAGATACGCAGTATTTT. It is translated as CASNPPGASTDTQYF. The chain joins TRBV12-3 or TRBV12-4 to TRBJ2-3; perhaps TRBD1 as D (5 bases). The CDR3 runs 15 residues. The V and J ends lost 7 bases and 0 bases respectively, with 14 bases between them.

This clonotype was counted between two and nine times. J is TRBJ2-7 and V is TRBV13, with 7 bases that match TRBD1. Per the germline V gene, CDR1 is PRHDT and CDR2 is FYEKMQ (reference sequence). V shed 5 bases, J shed 2 bases, and the junction held 9 bases outside the gene matches. CDR3 length: 15 residues. CDR3 DNA: TGTGCCAGCAGCCCGCCCGGGACAGAAGCCTACGAGCAGTACTTC. Translation gives CASSPPGTEAYEQYF.

The chain links TRBV18 to TRBJ1-2; D uncertain. The V and J ends lost 0 bases and 8 bases respectively, with 13 bases between them. This CDR3 has 14 amino acids. Per germline, CDR1 KGHSH and CDR2 LQKENI. The CDR3 protein is CASSPPGARLGYTF. The CDR3 nucleotides read TGTGCCAGCTCACCACCCGGAGCCCGCTTAGGCTACACCTTC.

The chain links TRBV5-1 to TRBJ1-2; possibly TRBD1 for D (6 bases). Trimming stripped 4 bases from V and 6 bases from J, with 13 bases between. The CDR3 has 13 residues. Germline CDR1 SGHRS, CDR2 YFSETQ. CDR3 protein: CASSGGGGDGYTF. In nucleotides, the CDR3 is TGCGCCAGCAGCGGTGGAGGGGGAGATGGCTACACCTTC.

The V gene is TRBV6-1, the J gene TRBJ2-6; 11 bases are shared with TRBD2. The germline CDR1 and CDR2 sequences are MNHNS and SASEGT. This CDR3 is 18 amino acids long. The J segment lost 0 bases and the V segment lost 7 bases, leaving 8 bases of the junction unmatched. CDR3 nucleotide sequence: TGTGCCAGCAAAGTACTAGCGGGGGCTCTCTCTGGGGCCAACGTCCTGACTTTC. Residues: CASKVLAGALSGANVLTF.

This clonotype was recorded many times. This chain uses TRBV7-2 with TRBJ1-6, with D perhaps matching TRBD1 (6 bases). The CDR3 length is 15 residues. Trimming pared 5 bases from V and 11 bases from J, leaving 19 bases between. Germline V lookup: CDR1 SGHTA, CDR2 FQGNSA. CDR3 residues: CASSPQGGGGTPLHF. CDR3 nucleotide sequence: TGTGCCAGCAGCCCACAGGGCGGCGGGGGTACACCCCTCCACTTT.

About this clonotype itself: The junction does not match germline at one end; this may be a read error. The J gene is TRBJ2-1, the V gene TRBV12-3 or TRBV12-4; D ambiguous. The CDR3 length is 14 residues. The CDR3 reads CASSPVVLNEEQLF. In DNA form, the CDR3 reads TGTGCCAGCAGTCCAGTAGTACTTAACGAGGAGCAGTTATTC.

There are a few counts of this clonotype. The chain is built from TRBV5-5 and TRBJ2-1; TRBD2 matches 7 bases. The CDR3 has 16 residues. The V gene end was trimmed by 4 bases and the J gene end by 4 bases; junction bases not matched to a gene: 11. The V gene's germline CDR1 is SGHKS and CDR2 YYEKEE (reference sequence). The DNA of the CDR3 is TGTGCCAGCAGCCGTGAGTGGGGGGGTATATACAATGAGCAGTTCTTC. Translating gives CASSREWGGIYNEQFF.

The V call is TRBV6-1, the J call TRBJ2-7, with no clear D. Germline CDR1 MNHNS, CDR2 SASEGT. Trimming took 6 bases from V and 5 from J, leaving 14 bases between them. The CDR3 is made up of 13 amino acids. CDR3 coding DNA: TGTGCCAGCAGCCGCCCCTTTGGCCACGAGCAGTACTTC. Translating it yields CASSRPFGHEQYF.

This clonotype was counted between two and nine times. The chain is built from TRBV18 and TRBJ1-5; D is perhaps TRBD1 (5 bases). V lost 3 bases to trimming and J lost 5 bases, with 14 bases between them. CDR1 KGHSH and CDR2 LQKENI come from the germline V gene. CDR3 length: 15 amino acids. Here the CDR3 reads CASSPIFRDHQPQHF. CDR3 nucleotides: TGTGCCAGCTCACCGATTTTCAGGGATCATCAGCCCCAGCATTTT.

The table lists this clonotype with a few counts. J is TRBJ2-5 and V is TRBV6-2 or TRBV6-3; possible D gene TRBD2, 5 bases. The germline CDR1 and CDR2 sequences are MNHEY and SVGEGT. Trimming took 2 bases from V and 4 from J, leaving 8 bases between them. The CDR3 consists of 13 residues. The CDR3 region has the DNA TGTGCCAGCAGTTACATTGGGAGAGAGACCCAGTACTTC. It yields the protein CASSYIGRETQYF.

Only a few counts were recorded for this clonotype. The chain uses TRBV9 and TRBJ2-3, with 10 positions matching TRBD2. The CDR3 extends over 15 amino acids. Germline values: CDR1 SGDLS, CDR2 YYNGEE. The V and J ends lost 2 bases and 2 bases, in that order; junction bases with no gene match: 2. CDR3 residues: CASSVTSGVTDTQYF. CDR3 DNA: TGTGCCAGCAGCGTCACTAGCGGGGTCACAGATACGCAGTATTTT.

This clonotype was detected many times. V gene TRBV6-2 or TRBV6-3 combines with J gene TRBJ2-1; D is ambiguous. The germline CDR1 and CDR2 sequences are MNHEY and SVGEGT. With 5 bases removed from V and 0 bases from J, the gap between germline ends came to 11 bases. The CDR3 is 15 amino acids. CDR3 sequence (DNA): TGTGCCAGCAGTCCAAGTATGAGCTCCTACAATGAGCAGTTCTTC. Its protein is CASSPSMSSYNEQFF.

At least ten counts were recorded for this clonotype. This chain joins TRBV12-3 or TRBV12-4 and TRBJ2-7, with 8 nucleotides matching TRBD1. J lost 3 bases, V lost 5 bases, and 3 bases had no gene match. This CDR3 is built from 13 residues. CDR3 protein: CASSPGQGYEQYF. The CDR3 coding sequence is TGTGCCAGCAGTCCCGGACAGGGCTACGAGCAGTACTTC.

In this sample, this clonotype turned up a few times. The chain is built from TRBV11-1 and TRBJ2-3; 12 bases fit TRBD2. Per germline, CDR1 SGHAT and CDR2 FQDESV (reference sequence). The CDR3 length is 18 residues. V lost 3 bases, J lost 2 bases, and 9 bases stayed unmatched. In DNA form, the CDR3 reads TGTGCCAGCAGCTTTTCTCCCGGACTAGCGGGAATCACAGATACGCAGTATTTT. Protein product: CASSFSPGLAGITDTQYF.